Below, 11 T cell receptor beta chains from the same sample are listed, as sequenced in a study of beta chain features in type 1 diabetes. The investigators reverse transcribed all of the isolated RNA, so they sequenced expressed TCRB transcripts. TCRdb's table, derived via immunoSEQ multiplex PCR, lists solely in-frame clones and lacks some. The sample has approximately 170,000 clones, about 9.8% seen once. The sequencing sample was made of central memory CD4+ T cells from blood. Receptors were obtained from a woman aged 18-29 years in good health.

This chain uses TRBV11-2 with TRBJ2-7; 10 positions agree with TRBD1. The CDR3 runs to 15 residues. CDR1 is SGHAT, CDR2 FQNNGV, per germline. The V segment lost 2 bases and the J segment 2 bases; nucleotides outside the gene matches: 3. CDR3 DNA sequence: TGTGCCAGCAGCTTATCCGGGACAGGGGCCTACGAGCAGTACTTC. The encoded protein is CASSLSGTGAYEQYF.

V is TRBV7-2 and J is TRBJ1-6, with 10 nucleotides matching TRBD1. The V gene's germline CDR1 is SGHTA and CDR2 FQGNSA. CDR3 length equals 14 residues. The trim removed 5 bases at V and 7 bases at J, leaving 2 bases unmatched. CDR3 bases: TGTGCCAGCAGCAGGGGACAGGGGAATTCACCCCTCCACTTT. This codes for CASSRGQGNSPLHF.

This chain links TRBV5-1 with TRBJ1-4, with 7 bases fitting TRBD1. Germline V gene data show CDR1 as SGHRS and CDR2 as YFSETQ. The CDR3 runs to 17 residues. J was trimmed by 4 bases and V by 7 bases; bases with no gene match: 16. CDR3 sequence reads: CASSTGSTGLLNEKLFF. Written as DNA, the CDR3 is TGCGCCAGCTCGACAGGGTCAACGGGGCTCCTTAATGAAAAACTGTTTTTT.

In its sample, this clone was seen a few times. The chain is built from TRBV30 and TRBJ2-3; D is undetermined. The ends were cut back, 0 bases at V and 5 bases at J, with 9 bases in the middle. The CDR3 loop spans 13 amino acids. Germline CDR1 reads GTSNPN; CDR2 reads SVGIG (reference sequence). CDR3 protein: CAWSVHPGDTQYF. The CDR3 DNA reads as TGTGCCTGGAGTGTACATCCGGGAGATACGCAGTATTTT.

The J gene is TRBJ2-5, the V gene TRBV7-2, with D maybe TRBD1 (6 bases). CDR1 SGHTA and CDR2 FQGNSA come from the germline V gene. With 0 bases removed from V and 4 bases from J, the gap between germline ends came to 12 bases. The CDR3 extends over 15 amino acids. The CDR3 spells CASSLAPGQGETQYF. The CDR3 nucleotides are TGTGCCAGCAGCTTAGCCCCGGGACAAGGAGAGACCCAGTACTTC.

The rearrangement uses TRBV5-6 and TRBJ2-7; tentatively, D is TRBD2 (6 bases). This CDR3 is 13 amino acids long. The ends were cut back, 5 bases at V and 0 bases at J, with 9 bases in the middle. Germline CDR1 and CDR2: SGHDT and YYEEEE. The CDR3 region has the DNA TGTGCCAGCAGATCGGGACTCTCCTACGAGCAGTACTTC. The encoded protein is CASRSGLSYEQYF.

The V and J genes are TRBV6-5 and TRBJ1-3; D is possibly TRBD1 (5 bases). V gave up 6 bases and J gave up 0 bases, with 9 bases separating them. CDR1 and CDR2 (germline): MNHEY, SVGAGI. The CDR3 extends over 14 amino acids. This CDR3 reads CASRQGYSGNTIYF. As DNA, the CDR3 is TGTGCCAGCAGGCAGGGTTACTCTGGAAACACCATATATTTT.

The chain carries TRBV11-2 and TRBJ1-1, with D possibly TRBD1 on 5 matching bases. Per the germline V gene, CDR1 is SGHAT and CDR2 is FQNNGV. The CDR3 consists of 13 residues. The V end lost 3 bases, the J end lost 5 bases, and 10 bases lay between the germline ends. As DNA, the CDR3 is TGTGCCAGCAGCTTCCAGGGCAATACTGAAGCTTTCTTT. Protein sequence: CASSFQGNTEAFF.

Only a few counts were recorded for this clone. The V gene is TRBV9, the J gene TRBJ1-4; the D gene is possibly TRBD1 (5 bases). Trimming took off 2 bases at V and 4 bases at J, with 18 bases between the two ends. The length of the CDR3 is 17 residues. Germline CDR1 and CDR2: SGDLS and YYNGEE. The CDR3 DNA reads TGTGCCAGCAGCGTCACCGGGAGGCAGGGCAATAATGAAAAACTGTTTTTT. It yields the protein CASSVTGRQGNNEKLFF.

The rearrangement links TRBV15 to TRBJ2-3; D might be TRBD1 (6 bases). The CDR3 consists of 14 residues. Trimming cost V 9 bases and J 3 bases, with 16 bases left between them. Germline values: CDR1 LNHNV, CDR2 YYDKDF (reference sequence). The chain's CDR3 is CATCLGAGTDTQYF. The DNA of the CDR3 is TGTGCCACTTGTTTGGGGGCTGGGACAGATACGCAGTATTTT.

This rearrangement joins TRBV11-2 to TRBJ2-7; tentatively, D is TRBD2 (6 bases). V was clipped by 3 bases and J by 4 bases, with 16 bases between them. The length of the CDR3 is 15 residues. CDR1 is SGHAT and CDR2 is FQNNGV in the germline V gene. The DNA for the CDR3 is TGTGCCAGCAGCTTGGGGCTAGCGATGGGTTACGAGCAGTACTTC. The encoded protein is CASSLGLAMGYEQYF.